This is a list of T cell receptor beta chains from one sample in a study of blood T cell repertoires in COVID-19. The method was immunoSEQ multiplex PCR; TCRdb's version includes in-frame clones alone and lacks a portion of them. Found here are about 200,000 clones, 88% of them singletons; the top ten hold roughly a sixth. The specimen was peripheral blood. These receptors were obtained from a man aged 45-60 years with COVID-19, enrolled during active disease. Both conserved end residues are part of each CDR3. A D gene is named only where the DNA matches it firmly. The size of a clone is reported for some rows only, either as once, few or many, or as a class for expanded clones.

TGTGCCAGCAGTGAAAGGAGCGGGCGGGATTCTAGCACAGATACGCAGTATTTT,CASSERSGRDSSTDTQYF,few,TRBJ2-3,TRBV6-1,-
TGTGCCAGCAAGAATGGGGGGGGTACTAATGAAAAACTGTTTTTT,CASKNGGGTNEKLFF,-,TRBJ1-4,TRBV2,-
TGCGCCAGCAGAGGGACTACCTTCTCCTACGAGCAGTACTTC,CASRGTTFSYEQYF,-,TRBJ2-7,TRBV5-1,TRBD2
TGTGCCAGCAGTGAAGCGGGGAGGGGGGCTGGGGAGACCCAGTACTTC,CASSEAGRGAGETQYF,medium-sized,TRBJ2-5,TRBV6-1,-
TGTGCCAGCAGTTTTGGGACAGGACCCTATGGCTACACCTTC,CASSFGTGPYGYTF,-,TRBJ1-2,TRBV28,TRBD1
TGTGCCAGCAGCTCCGGGACAGGGAGCTATGGCTACACCTTC,CASSSGTGSYGYTF,-,TRBJ1-2,TRBV6-5,TRBD1
TGTGCCATCAGTGAGTCGTTGGGGGCTAGCGGGGGAAAAGATACGCAGTATTTT,CAISESLGASGGKDTQYF,-,TRBJ2-3,TRBV10-3,TRBD2
TGTGCCAGCAGACCAGGACTTTTGTCCTCCTACGAGCAGTACTTC,CASRPGLLSSYEQYF,-,TRBJ2-7,TRBV5-4,-
TGCGCCAGCAGTCGACAGGAGGAGAATGATGAAGCTTTCTTT,CASSRQEENDEAFF,few,TRBJ1-1,TRBV4-1,-
TGCGCCAGCAGCTCCGGGGGACTGCCTAACAATGAGCAGTTCTTC,CASSSGGLPNNEQFF,-,TRBJ2-1,TRBV5-1,-